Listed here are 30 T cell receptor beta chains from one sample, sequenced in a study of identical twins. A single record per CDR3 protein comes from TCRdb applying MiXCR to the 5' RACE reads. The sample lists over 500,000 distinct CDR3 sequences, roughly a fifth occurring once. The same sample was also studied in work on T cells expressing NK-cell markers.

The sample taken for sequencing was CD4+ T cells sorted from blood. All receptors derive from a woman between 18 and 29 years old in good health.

Written as DNA, the CDR3 is TGCGCCAGCAGCTTGTACAGGGATTACAATGAGCAGTTCTTC. Translated, it gives CASSLYRDYNEQFF. The chain employs TRBV4-3 and TRBJ2-1, with D perhaps matching TRBD1 (6 bases). This CDR3 has 14 residues. CDR1 and CDR2 from the germline V gene are LGHNA and YSLEER. Trimming stripped 5 bases from V and 4 bases from J, with 12 bases between.

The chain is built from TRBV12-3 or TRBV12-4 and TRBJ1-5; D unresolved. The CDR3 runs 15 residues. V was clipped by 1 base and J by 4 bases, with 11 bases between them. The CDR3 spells CASSLVGGRNQPQHF. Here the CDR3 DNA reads TGTGCCAGCAGTTTAGTAGGTGGCCGTAATCAGCCCCAGCATTTT.

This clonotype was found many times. The CDR3, as DNA: TGTGCCAGCAGTTCGACGGCCTTCGAGCAGTACTTC. Its translation is CASSSTAFEQYF. J is TRBJ2-7 and V is TRBV6-5; no reliable D call. Trimming stripped 4 bases from V and 6 bases from J, with 10 bases between. The CDR3 totals 12 residues. Germline CDR1 reads MNHEY; CDR2 reads SVGAGI.

The CDR3 DNA follows: TGCAGCGTTCTTCTCCAGGTCAGCACAGATACGCAGTATTTT. Translated, it gives CSVLLQVSTDTQYF. The chain has TRBV29-1 and TRBJ2-3; D uncertain. The length of the CDR3 is 14 residues. The V gene's germline CDR1 is SQVTM and CDR2 ANQGSEA. Trimming took off 5 bases at V and 0 bases at J, with 12 bases between the two ends.

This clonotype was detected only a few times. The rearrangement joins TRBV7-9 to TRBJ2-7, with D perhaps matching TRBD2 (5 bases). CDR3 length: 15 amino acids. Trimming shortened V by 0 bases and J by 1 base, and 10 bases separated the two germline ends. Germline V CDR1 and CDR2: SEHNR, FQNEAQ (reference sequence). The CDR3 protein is CASSLAGRRSYEQYF. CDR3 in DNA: TGTGCCAGCAGCTTAGCGGGGAGACGATCCTACGAGCAGTACTTC.

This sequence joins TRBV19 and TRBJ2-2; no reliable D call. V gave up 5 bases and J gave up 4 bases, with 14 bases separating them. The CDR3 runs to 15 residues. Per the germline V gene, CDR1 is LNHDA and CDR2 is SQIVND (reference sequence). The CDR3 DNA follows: TGTGCCAGTAGTTTACTTCGGACCGTCACCGGGGAGCTGTTTTTT. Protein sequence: CASSLLRTVTGELFF.

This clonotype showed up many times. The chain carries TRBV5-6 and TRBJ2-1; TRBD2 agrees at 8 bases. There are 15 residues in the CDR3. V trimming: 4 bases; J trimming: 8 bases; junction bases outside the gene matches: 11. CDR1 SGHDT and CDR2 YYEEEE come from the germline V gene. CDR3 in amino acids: CASSQGLERSDEQFF. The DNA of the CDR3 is TGTGCCAGCAGCCAGGGACTAGAGAGAAGCGATGAGCAGTTCTTC.

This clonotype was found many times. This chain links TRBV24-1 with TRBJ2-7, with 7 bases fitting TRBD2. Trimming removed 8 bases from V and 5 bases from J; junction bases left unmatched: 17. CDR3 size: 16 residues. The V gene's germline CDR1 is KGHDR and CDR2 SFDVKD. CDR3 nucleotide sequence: TGTGCCACCACCTCGGGAGGATATTCCTTTTTACACGAGCAGTACTTC. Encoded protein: CATTSGGYSFLHEQYF.

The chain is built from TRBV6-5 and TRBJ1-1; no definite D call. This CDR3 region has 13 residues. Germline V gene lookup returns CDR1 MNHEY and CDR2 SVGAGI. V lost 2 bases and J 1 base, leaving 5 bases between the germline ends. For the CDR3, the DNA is TGTGCCAGCAGTTACAGGCAGAACACTGAAGCTTTCTTT. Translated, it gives CASSYRQNTEAFF.

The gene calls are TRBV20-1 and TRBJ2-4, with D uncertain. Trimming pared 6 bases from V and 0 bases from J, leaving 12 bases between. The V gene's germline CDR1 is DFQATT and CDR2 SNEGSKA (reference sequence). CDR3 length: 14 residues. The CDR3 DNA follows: TGCAGTGCGAGGATGGGGTTAGCCAAAAACATTCAGTACTTC. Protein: CSARMGLAKNIQYF.

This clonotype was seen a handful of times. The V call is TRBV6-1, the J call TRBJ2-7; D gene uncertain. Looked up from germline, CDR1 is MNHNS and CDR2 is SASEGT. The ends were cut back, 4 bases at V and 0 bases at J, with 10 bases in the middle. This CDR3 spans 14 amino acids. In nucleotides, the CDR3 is TGTGCCAGCAGTGCCGACGCGGTCTCCTACGAGCAGTACTTC. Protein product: CASSADAVSYEQYF.

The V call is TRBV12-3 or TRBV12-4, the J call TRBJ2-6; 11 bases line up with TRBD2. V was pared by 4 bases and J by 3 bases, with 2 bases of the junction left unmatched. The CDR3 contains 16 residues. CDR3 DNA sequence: TGTGCCAGCAGTTCACTAGCGGGAGTTGGGGCCAACGTCCTGACTTTC. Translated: CASSSLAGVGANVLTF.

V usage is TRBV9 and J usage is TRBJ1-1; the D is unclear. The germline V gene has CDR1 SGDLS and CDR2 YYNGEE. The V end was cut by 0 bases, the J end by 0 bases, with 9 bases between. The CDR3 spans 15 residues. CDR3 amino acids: CASSVVGAVNTEAFF. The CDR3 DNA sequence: TGTGCCAGCAGCGTAGTCGGAGCTGTGAACACTGAAGCTTTCTTT.

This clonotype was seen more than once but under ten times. CDR3 sequence: CAISESLAGRNTEAFF. The CDR3 region has the DNA TGTGCCATCAGTGAGTCGCTAGCGGGGAGGAACACTGAAGCTTTCTTT. The chain carries TRBV10-3 and TRBJ1-1; unclear D gene. The CDR3 spans 16 residues. The V gene lost 0 bases and the J gene lost 1 base, with 12 bases spanning the gap. Germline lookup yields CDR1 ENHRY and CDR2 SYGVKD.

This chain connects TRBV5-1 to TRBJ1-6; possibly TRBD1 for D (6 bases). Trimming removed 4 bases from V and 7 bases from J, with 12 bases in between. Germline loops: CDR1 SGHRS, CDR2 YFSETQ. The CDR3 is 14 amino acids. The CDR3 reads CASSPGDVNSPLHF. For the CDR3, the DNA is TGCGCCAGCAGCCCAGGGGATGTGAATTCACCCCTCCACTTT. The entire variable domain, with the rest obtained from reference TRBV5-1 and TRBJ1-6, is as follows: KAGVTQTPRYLIKTRGQQVTLSCSPISGHRSVSWYQQTPGQGLQFLFEYFSETQRNKGNFPGRFSGRQFSNSRSEMNVSTLELGDSALYLCASSPGDVNSPLHFGNGTRLTVT.

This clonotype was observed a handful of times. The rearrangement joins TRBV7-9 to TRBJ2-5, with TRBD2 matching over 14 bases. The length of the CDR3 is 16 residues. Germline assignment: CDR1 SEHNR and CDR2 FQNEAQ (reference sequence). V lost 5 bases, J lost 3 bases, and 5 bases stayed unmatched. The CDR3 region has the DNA TGTGCCAGCAGCCTAGGGACTAGCGGGAGTAAAGAGACCCAGTACTTC. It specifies CASSLGTSGSKETQYF.

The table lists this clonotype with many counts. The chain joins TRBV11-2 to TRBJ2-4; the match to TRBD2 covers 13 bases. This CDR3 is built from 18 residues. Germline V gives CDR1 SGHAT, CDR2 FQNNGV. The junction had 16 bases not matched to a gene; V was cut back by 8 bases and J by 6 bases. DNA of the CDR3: TGTGCCAGCCAGGATCCGGGACTAGCGGGACCGGGGGGAAACATTCAGTACTTC. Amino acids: CASQDPGLAGPGGNIQYF.

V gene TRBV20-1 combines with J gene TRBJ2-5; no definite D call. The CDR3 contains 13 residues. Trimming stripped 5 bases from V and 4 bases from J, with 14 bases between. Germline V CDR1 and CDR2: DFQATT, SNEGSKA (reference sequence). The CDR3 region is CSAEARVGETQYF. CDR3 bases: TGCAGTGCTGAGGCGCGAGTTGGAGAGACCCAGTACTTC.

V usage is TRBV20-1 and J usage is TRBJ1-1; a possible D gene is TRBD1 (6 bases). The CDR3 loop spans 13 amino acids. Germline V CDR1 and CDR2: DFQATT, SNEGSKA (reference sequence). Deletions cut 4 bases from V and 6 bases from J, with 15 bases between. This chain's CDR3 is CSAKHTGTAEAFF. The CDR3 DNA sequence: TGCAGTGCTAAACATACAGGGACGGCTGAAGCTTTCTTT.

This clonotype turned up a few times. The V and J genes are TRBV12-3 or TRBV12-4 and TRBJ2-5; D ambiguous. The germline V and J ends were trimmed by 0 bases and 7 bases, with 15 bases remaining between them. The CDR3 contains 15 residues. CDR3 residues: CASSLALSTGGTQYF. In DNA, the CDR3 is TGTGCCAGCAGTTTAGCGCTATCTACCGGCGGGACCCAGTACTTC.

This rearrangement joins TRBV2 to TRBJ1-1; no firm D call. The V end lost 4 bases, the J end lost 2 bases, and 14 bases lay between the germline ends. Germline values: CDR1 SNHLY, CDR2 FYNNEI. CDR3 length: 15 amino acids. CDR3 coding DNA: TGTGCCAGCAGTGGGACCCGAGGCCTCAACACTGAAGCTTTCTTT. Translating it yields CASSGTRGLNTEAFF.

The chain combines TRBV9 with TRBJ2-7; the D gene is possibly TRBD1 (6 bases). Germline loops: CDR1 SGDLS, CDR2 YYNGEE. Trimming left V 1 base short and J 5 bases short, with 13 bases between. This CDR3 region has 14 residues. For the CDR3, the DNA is TGTGCCAGCAGCGTAACACAGGGTAGGGACGAGCAGTACTTC. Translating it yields CASSVTQGRDEQYF.

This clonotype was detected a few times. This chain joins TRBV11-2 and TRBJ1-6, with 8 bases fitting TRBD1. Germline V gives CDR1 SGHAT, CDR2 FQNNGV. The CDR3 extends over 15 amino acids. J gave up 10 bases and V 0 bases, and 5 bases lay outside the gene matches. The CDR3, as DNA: TGTGCCAGCAGCTTAGAAAGGGCAGGGGGCTCACCCCTCCACTTT. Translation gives CASSLERAGGSPLHF.

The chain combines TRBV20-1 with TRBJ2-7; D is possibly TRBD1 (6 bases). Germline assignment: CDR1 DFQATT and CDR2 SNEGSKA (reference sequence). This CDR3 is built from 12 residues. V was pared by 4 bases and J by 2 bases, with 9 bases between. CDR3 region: CSATDRTYEQYF. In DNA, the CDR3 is TGCAGTGCTACTGACAGGACCTACGAGCAGTACTTC.

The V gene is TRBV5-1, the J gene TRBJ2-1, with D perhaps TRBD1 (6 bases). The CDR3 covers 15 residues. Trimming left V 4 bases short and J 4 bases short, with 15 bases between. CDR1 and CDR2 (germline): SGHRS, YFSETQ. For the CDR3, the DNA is TGCGCCAGCAGCCCCACAGGGATCTCTTACAATGAGCAGTTCTTC. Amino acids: CASSPTGISYNEQFF.

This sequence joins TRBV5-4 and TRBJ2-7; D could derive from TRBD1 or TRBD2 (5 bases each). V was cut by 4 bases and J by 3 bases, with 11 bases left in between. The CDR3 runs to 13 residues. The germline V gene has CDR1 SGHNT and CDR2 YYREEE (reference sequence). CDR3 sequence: CASSRRDGYEQYF. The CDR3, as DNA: TGTGCCAGCAGCCGCCGGGACGGCTACGAGCAGTACTTC.

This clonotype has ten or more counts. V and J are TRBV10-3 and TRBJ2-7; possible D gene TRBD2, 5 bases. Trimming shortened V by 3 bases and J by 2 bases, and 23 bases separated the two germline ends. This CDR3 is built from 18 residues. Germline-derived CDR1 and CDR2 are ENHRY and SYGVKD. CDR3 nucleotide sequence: TGTGCCATCAGTGAAAGCCTTCCCAGCTTGGGGAGTACCTACGAGCAGTACTTC. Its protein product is CAISESLPSLGSTYEQYF.

As DNA, the CDR3 is TGTGCCAGCAGCCCTTTAGCGGGGGGGAGTCAAGAGACCCAGTACTTC. Its translation: CASSPLAGGSQETQYF. The chain couples TRBV3-1 to TRBJ2-5, with 11 bases aligning to TRBD2. This CDR3 spans 16 amino acids. Germline V CDR1 and CDR2: LGHDT, YNNKEL (reference sequence). Trimming at V came to 4 bases and at J to 2 bases, leaving 6 bases not matched to a gene.

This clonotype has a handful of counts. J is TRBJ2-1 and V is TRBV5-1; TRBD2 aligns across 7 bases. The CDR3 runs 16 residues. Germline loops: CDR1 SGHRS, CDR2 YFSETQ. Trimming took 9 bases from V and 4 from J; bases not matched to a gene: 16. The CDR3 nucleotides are TGCGCCACCCAAAATCCCGGGACTACGGGGTACAATGAGCAGTTCTTC. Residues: CATQNPGTTGYNEQFF.

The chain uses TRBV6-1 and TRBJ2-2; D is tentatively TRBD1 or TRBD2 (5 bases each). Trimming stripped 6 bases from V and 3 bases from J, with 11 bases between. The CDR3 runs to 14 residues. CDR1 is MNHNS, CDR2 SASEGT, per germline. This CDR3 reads CASRSGTYTGELFF. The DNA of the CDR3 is TGTGCCAGCAGGTCCGGGACCTACACCGGGGAGCTGTTTTTT.